The 11 T cell receptor beta chains given below trace back to one sample, sequenced in a study of long-term antiretroviral therapy in people with HIV. The assay, immunoSEQ v3.0, was run at survey level. Sequencing used immunoSEQ multiplex PCR; TCRdb keeps in-frame clones, though not all of them. The sample holds tens of thousands of clones, about 85% seen once. The sequences come from unsorted PBMCs, collected roughly 5 years before starting antiretroviral therapy. These TCRs come from a man aged 50-59 years with HIV.

The chain carries TRBV4-2 and TRBJ2-1, with D tentatively TRBD2 (5 bases). There are 12 residues in the CDR3. Trimming left V 3 bases short and J 5 bases short, with 5 bases between. Germline CDR1 and CDR2: LGHNA and YNFKEQ. The CDR3 region has the DNA TGTGCCAGCAGCCAGAGGGACAATGAGCAGTTCTTC. It translates to CASSQRDNEQFF.

This clone occurred once. The chain recombines TRBV5-1 with TRBJ2-5, with D perhaps assigned TRBD1 or TRBD2 (5 bases each). The germline CDR1 and CDR2 sequences are SGHRS and YFSETQ. Trimming took off 4 bases at V and 4 bases at J, with 14 bases between the two ends. The length of the CDR3 is 14 residues. The CDR3 nucleotides are TGCGCCAGCAGCCACGACGTGAGGGGAGAGACCCAGTACTTC. Translating it yields CASSHDVRGETQYF.

The genes are TRBV2 and TRBJ1-1; a weak D match, TRBD1 (6 bases). This CDR3 is built from 16 residues. The V gene's germline CDR1 is SNHLY and CDR2 FYNNEI. V lost 0 bases to trimming and J lost 0 bases, with 11 bases between them. This CDR3 reads CASSEALTGLNTEAFF. Written as DNA, the CDR3 is TGTGCCAGCAGTGAAGCCCTGACAGGACTGAACACTGAAGCTTTCTTT.

The V and J genes are TRBV5-1 and TRBJ1-2, with D perhaps TRBD1 (6 bases). Trimming cost V 0 bases and J 5 bases, with 20 bases left between them. Germline V gene data show CDR1 as SGHRS and CDR2 as YFSETQ. The CDR3 contains 17 residues. The CDR3 DNA follows: TGCGCCAGCAGCTTGGACGCCCCTCCACAGGGATTGTATGGCTACACCTTC. This encodes CASSLDAPPQGLYGYTF.

CDR3 residues: CASSLWGGRSEQYF. The CDR3 nucleotides are TGTGCCAGCAGCTTATGGGGCGGGAGGTCCGAGCAGTACTTC. This chain links TRBV7-2 with TRBJ2-7; the match to TRBD2 covers 8 bases. This CDR3 has 14 amino acids. V gave up 2 bases and J gave up 6 bases; unmatched junction bases: 6. Germline-derived CDR1 and CDR2 are SGHTA and FQGNSA.

This chain uses TRBV7-6 with TRBJ2-7; D is undetermined. Trimming removed 1 base from V and 10 bases from J, with 17 bases in between. The CDR3 extends over 14 amino acids. Germline CDR1 SGHVS, CDR2 FNYEAQ. CDR3: CASSLGLPSKPQYF. In nucleotides, the CDR3 is TGTGCCAGCAGCTTAGGGTTGCCGTCAAAACCCCAGTACTTC.

The chain carries TRBV14 and TRBJ2-1; the D gene is possibly TRBD2 (6 bases). The CDR3 runs to 16 residues. V was pared by 3 bases and J by 5 bases, with 17 bases between. Germline V gene data show CDR1 as SGHDN and CDR2 as FVKESK. CDR3 sequence (DNA): TGTGCCAGCAGCCACGGGGAGGTCCGGAGGCACAATGAGCAGTTCTTC. Residues: CASSHGEVRRHNEQFF.

This clone has a handful of counts. The chain employs TRBV7-3 and TRBJ2-2, with a weak D call TRBD2 (6 bases). The CDR3 runs 14 residues. The germline CDR1 and CDR2 sequences are SGHTA and FQGTGA. V dropped 6 bases and J dropped 2 bases, with 10 bases sitting between them. CDR3 protein: CASRAGINTGELFF. CDR3 nucleotide sequence: TGTGCCAGCAGGGCGGGGATAAACACCGGGGAGCTGTTTTTT.

The rearrangement links TRBV2 to TRBJ2-3; D is ambiguous. The CDR3 runs to 12 residues. Germline CDR1 SNHLY, CDR2 FYNNEI. V shed 5 bases and J shed 7 bases, with 10 bases lying between them. The CDR3 nucleotides read TGTGCCAGCAGTAACGCCCCTAATACGCAGTATTTT. Protein: CASSNAPNTQYF.

This clone was seen once. V and J are TRBV30 and TRBJ2-7, with D unclear. Trimming took 4 bases from V and 2 from J, leaving 9 bases between them. CDR3 length equals 12 residues. The V gene's germline CDR1 is GTSNPN and CDR2 SVGIG (reference sequence). CDR3 nucleotides: TGTGCCTGGATCCCAGGAGCCTACGAGCAGTACTTC. As protein: CAWIPGAYEQYF.

The chain has TRBV9 and TRBJ1-5; no clear D. The CDR3 sequence is 14 residues long. CDR1 and CDR2 (germline): SGDLS, YYNGEE. V gave up 0 bases and J gave up 5 bases, with 9 bases separating them. CDR3 in DNA: TGTGCCAGCAGCGTAGAAGGGAGCCATCAGCCCCAGCATTTT. This gives the protein CASSVEGSHQPQHF.